The TCR beta chain under discussion was sequenced for a study of cytomegalovirus exposure and HLA in healthy donors. The PCR had 60 Vbeta and 13 Jbeta primers. The method was immunoSEQ multiplex PCR; TCRdb's version includes in-frame clones alone and lacks a portion of them. This table has 120,000 to 150,000 clones, approximately 70% appearing once. This receptor was obtained from a human donor in good health. The sequencing sample was made of PBMCs.

CDR3 in amino acids: CASSHPTSVSYEQYF. CDR3 coding DNA: TGTGCCAGCAGTCACCCGACTAGCGTTTCCTACGAGCAGTACTTC. The chain couples TRBV6-1 to TRBJ2-7, with 8 bases that match TRBD2. The CDR3 loop spans 15 amino acids. The V segment lost 5 bases and the J segment 1 base; nucleotides outside the gene matches: 7. Germline CDR1 is MNHNS and CDR2 is SASEGT.